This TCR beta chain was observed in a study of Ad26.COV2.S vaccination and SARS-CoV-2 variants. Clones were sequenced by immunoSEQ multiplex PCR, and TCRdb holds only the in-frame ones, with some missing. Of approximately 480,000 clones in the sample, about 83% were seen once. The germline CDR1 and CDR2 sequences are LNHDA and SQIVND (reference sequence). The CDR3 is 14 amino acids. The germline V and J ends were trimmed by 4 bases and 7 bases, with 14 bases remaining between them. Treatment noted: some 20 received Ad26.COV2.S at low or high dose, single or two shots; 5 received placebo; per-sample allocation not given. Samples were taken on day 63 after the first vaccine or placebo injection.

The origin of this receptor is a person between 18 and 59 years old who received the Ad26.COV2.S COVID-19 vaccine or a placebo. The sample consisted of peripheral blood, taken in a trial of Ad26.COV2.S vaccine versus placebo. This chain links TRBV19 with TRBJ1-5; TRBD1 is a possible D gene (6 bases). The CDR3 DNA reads TGTGCCAGTAGTAGCCGGACAGTTTACCAGCCCCAGCATTTT. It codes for CASSSRTVYQPQHF.